This T cell receptor beta chain is drawn from a study of blood T cell repertoires in COVID-19. Original processing methods: From reference gene primer amplification, estimates of nucleated cell counts were derived. The repertoire was sequenced with immunoSEQ multiplex PCR; TCRdb's copy has only in-frame clones and lacks some. D and trimming were read from the DNA, whereas the V and J calls and clone size are those reported in that table. This table has approximately 300,000 clones, around 90% appearing once. There are 13 residues in the CDR3. V was clipped by 6 bases and J by 1 base, with 8 bases between them.

This receptor was identified in a man younger than 30 with active or convalescent COVID-19. The material sequenced was peripheral blood. The V and J genes are TRBV12-3 or TRBV12-4 and TRBJ2-3; no reliable D call. DNA for the CDR3: TGTGCCAGCAGACCTCAGGGCACAGATACGCAGTATTTT. The encoded protein is CASRPQGTDTQYF.